Sequencing of this T cell receptor (beta chain) was carried out in a study of CD8+ T cells in alopecia areata. Study-level background: Tofacitinib administration to treated patients was oral, at 5 to 10 mg twice daily. Whole-study findings and limits: Scalp sequencing captures resident alphabeta T cells of normal skin too.

In each case, RNA was isolated and then reverse transcribed into cDNA as the sequencing template. Libraries were prepared by immunoSEQ multiplex PCR; TCRdb keeps only in-frame clonotypes and omits some of them. The sample has about 98,000 clones, nearly 45% seen once. V gave up 6 bases and J gave up 4 bases, with 13 bases separating them. From germline, CDR1 is GTSNPN and CDR2 SVGIG (reference sequence). The CDR3 loop spans 13 amino acids. This clone has more than one count but fewer than ten. No antigen is known for it. This TCR was sampled from a human donor with alopecia areata. The chain carries TRBV30 and TRBJ1-5; maybe TRBD1 (5 bases). The sequenced material came from CD4+ T cells sorted from blood. The DNA of the CDR3 is TGTGCCTGCGCCAGGGAAGGAAATCAGCCCCAGCATTTT. This codes for CACAREGNQPQHF.